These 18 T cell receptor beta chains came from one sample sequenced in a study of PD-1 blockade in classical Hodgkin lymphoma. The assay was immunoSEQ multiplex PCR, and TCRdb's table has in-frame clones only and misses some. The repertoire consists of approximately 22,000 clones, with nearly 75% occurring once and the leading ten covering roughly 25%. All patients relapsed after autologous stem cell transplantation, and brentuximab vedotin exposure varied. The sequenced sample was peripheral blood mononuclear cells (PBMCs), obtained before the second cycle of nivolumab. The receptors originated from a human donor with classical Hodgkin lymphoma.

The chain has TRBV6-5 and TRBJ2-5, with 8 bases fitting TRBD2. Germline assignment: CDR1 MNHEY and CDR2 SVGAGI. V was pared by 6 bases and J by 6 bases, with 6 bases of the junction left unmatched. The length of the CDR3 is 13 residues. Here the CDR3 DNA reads TGTGCCAGCAGAATAGCGGGATTGAAGACCCAGTACTTC. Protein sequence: CASRIAGLKTQYF.

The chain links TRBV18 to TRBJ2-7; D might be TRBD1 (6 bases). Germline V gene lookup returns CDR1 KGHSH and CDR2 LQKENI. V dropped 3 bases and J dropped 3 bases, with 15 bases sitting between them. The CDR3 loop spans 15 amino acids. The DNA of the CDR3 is TGTGCCAGCTCACCTCTCCAGGGCAGGGGCTACGAGCAGTACTTC. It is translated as CASSPLQGRGYEQYF.

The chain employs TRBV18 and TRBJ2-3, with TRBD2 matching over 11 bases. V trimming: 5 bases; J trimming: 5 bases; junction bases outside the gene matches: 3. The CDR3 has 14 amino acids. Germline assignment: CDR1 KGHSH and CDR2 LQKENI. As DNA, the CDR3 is TGTGCCAGCTCATCACTAGCGGGAGAAGATACGCAGTATTTT. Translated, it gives CASSSLAGEDTQYF.

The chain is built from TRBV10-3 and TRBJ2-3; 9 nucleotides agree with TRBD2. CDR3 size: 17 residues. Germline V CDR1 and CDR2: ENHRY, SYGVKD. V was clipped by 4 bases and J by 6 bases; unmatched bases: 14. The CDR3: CAISVRPVAGASDTQYF. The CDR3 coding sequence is TGTGCCATCAGTGTTCGTCCGGTAGCGGGAGCTTCTGATACGCAGTATTTT.

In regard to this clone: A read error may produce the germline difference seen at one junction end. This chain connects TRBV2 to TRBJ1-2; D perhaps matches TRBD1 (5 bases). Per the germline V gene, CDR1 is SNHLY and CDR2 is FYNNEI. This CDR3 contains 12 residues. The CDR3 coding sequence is TGTGCCAGCAGTGAAAGGGCAGGCGGGGCGTGCTTC. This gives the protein CASSERAGGACF.

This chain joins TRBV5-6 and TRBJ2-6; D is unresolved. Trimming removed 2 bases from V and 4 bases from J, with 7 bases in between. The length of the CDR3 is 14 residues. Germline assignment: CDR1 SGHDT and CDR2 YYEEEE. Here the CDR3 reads CASSFRSGANVLTF. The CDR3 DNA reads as TGTGCCAGCAGCTTTAGGTCGGGGGCCAACGTCCTGACTTTC. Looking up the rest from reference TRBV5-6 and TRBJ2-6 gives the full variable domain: DAGVTQSPTHLIKTRGQQVTLRCSPKSGHDTVSWYQQALGQGPQFIFQYYEEEERQRGNFPDRFSGHQFPNYSSELNVNALLLGDSALYLCASSFRSGANVLTFGAGSRLTVL.

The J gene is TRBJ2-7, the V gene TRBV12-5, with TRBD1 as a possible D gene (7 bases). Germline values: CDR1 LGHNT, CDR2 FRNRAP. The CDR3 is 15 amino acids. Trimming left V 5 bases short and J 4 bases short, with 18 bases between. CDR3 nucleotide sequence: TGTGCTAGTGGTCTCCCCGCAGGGGGGTTTTACGAGCAGTACTTC. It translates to CASGLPAGGFYEQYF.

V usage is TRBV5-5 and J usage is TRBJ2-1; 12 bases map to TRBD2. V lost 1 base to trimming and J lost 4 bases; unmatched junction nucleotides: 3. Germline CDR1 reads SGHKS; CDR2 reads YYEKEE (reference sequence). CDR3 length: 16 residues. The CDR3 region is CASSLTGTSGYNEQFF. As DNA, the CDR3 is TGTGCCAGCAGCTTGACCGGGACTAGCGGGTACAATGAGCAGTTCTTC.

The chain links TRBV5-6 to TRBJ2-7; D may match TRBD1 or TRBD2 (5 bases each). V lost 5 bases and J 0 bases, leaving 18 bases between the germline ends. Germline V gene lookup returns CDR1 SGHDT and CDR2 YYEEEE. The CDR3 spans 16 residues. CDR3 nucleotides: TGTGCCAGCAGGAAGAGGGGTGGGACGGCCTCCTACGAGCAGTACTTC. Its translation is CASRKRGGTASYEQYF.

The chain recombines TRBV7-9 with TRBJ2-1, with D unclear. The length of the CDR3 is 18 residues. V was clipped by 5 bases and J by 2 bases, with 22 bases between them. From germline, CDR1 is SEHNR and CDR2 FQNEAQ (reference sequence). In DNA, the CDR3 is TGTGCCAGCAGCCAGCCCGGACGTGCGGAGAAGCCCTACAATGAGCAGTTCTTC. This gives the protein CASSQPGRAEKPYNEQFF.

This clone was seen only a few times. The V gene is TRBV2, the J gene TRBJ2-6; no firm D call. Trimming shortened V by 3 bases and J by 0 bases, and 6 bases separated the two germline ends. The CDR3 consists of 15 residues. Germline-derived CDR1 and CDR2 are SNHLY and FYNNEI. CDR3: CASSEENSGANVLTF. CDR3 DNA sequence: TGTGCCAGCAGTGAGGAGAACTCTGGGGCCAACGTCCTGACTTTC.

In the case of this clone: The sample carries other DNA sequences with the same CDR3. In DNA, the CDR3 is TGCGCCAGCAGCGGAGGGACAGGGGGATACCAAGAGACCCAGTACTTC. Translating it yields CASSGGTGGYQETQYF. The V and J genes are TRBV5-1 and TRBJ2-5; 11 nucleotides match TRBD1. The V gene end was trimmed by 4 bases and the J gene end by 0 bases; junction bases not matched to a gene: 5. The CDR3 loop spans 16 amino acids. The germline V gene has CDR1 SGHRS and CDR2 YFSETQ.

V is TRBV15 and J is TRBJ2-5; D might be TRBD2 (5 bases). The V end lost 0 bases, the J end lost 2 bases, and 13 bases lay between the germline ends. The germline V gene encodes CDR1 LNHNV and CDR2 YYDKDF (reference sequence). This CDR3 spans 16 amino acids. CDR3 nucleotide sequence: TGTGCCACCAGCAGAGATTTAGGGAGAGAACAAGAGACCCAGTACTTC. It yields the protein CATSRDLGREQETQYF.

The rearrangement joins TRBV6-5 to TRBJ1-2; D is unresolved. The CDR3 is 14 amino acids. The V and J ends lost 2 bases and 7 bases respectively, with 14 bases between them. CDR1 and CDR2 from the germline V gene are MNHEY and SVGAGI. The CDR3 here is CASSYGLKGSGYTF. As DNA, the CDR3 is TGTGCCAGCAGTTACGGACTCAAGGGCTCTGGCTACACCTTC.

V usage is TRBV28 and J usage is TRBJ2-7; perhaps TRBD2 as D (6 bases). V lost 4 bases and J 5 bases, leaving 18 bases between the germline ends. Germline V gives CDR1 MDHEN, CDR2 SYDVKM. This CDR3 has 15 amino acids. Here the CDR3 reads CASSSRPVGGDEQYF. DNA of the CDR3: TGTGCCAGCAGTTCGCGACCGGTGGGGGGTGACGAGCAGTACTTC.

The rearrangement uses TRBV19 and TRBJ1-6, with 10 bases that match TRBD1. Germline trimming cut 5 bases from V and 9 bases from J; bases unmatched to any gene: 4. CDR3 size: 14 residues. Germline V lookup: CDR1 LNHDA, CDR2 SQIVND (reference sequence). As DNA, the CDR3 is TGTGCCAGTAGTTCCTGGACAGGGGGTTCACCCCTCCACTTT. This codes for CASSSWTGGSPLHF.

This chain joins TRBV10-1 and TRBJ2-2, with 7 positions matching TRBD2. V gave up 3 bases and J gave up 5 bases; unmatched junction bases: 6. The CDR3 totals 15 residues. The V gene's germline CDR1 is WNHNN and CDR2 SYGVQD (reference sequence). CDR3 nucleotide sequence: TGCGCCAGCAGTGACGGCGGGAGTGGGACCGGGGAGCTGTTTTTT. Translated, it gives CASSDGGSGTGELFF.

The CDR3, as DNA: TGTGCCAGCAGCTTAGACGGGCGCGGGACAACCTACAATGAGCAGTTCTTC. Protein: CASSLDGRGTTYNEQFF. The rearrangement links TRBV7-2 to TRBJ2-1, with D perhaps matching TRBD1 or TRBD2 (6 bases each). Germline V gene lookup returns CDR1 SGHTA and CDR2 FQGNSA. V gave up 1 base and J gave up 2 bases, with 15 bases separating them. This CDR3 has 17 residues.